Shown below are 2 T cell receptor beta chains from a single sample sequenced in a study of post-analysis software for immune sequencing data. Whole-study findings and limits: Patients used a few TRBV segments, including TRBV5-6, TRBV5-1 and TRBV20-1, more often than controls.

Which antigens these TCRs recognize remains unknown. Tagging with unique molecular identifiers was a feature of the TCR beta cDNA libraries. MiXCR, run by TCRdb on the PCR reads, gives a single entry per CDR3 protein. The table records around 440,000 distinct CDR3 sequences, over 35% of them present only once. Sequencing input: blood. The origin of the receptors is a girl aged 10 to 17 with multiple sclerosis.

This clonotype was seen a few times. This chain connects TRBV9 to TRBJ2-1; D is ambiguous. Trimming shortened V by 0 bases and J by 8 bases, and 21 bases separated the two germline ends. The CDR3 is made up of 17 amino acids. The germline CDR1 and CDR2 sequences are SGDLS and YYNGEE. CDR3 bases: TGTGCCAGCAGCGTAGTGATTTATGGCGTTTCCGGCTATGAGCAGTTCTTC. It translates to CASSVVIYGVSGYEQFF. Together with reference TRBV9 and TRBJ2-1, the CDR3 gives the full variable domain: DSGVTQTPKHLITATGQRVTLRCSPRSGDLSVYWYQQSLDQGLQFLIQYYNGEERAKGNILERFSAQQFPDLHSELNLSSLELGDSALYFCASSVVIYGVSGYEQFFGPGTRLTVL.

This clonotype has only a few counts. The chain combines TRBV28 with TRBJ2-1, with TRBD2 identical over 12 bases. CDR3 length: 14 residues. With 7 bases clipped from V and 7 bases from J, the junction kept 5 bases outside the gene matches. Looked up from germline, CDR1 is MDHEN and CDR2 is SYDVKM. The CDR3 DNA is TGTGCCAGCAAACCTAGCGGGAGGGTTAATGAGCAGTTCTTC. It translates to CASKPSGRVNEQFF. The full variable domain, in which reference TRBV28 and TRBJ2-1 provide the parts outside the CDR3, is DVKVTQSSRYLVKRTGEKVFLECVQDMDHENMFWYRQDPGLGLRLIYFSYDVKMKEKGDIPEGYSVSREKKERFSLILESASTNQTSMYLCASKPSGRVNEQFFGPGTRLTVL.